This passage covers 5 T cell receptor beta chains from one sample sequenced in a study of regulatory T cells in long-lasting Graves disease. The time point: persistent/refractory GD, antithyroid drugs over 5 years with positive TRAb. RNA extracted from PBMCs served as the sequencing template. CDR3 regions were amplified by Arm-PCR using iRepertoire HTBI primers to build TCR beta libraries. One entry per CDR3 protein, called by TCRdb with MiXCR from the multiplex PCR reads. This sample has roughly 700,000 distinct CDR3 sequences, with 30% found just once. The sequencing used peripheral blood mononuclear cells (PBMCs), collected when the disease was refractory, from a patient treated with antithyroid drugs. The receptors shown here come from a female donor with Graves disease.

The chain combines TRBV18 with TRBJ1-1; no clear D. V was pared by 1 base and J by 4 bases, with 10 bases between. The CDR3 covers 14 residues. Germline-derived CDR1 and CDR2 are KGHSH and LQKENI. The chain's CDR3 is CASSPLLGGTEAFF. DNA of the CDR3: TGTGCCAGCTCACCACTTTTAGGCGGCACTGAAGCTTTCTTT.

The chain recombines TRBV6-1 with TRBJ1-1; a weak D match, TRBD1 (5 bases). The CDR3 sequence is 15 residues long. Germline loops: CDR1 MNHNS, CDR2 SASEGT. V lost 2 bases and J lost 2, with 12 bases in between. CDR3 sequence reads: CASSELKGVNTEAFF. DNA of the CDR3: TGTGCCAGCAGTGAACTGAAAGGGGTCAACACTGAAGCTTTCTTT.

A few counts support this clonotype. CDR3 DNA sequence: TGTGCCAGCAGCCCCAGGGGGGACAGGCTCACTGAAGCTTTCTTT. Amino acids: CASSPRGDRLTEAFF. This chain links TRBV7-3 with TRBJ1-1, with 8 bases that match TRBD1. The germline V gene encodes CDR1 SGHTA and CDR2 FQGTGA. This CDR3 spans 15 amino acids. The V gene end was trimmed by 5 bases and the J gene end by 4 bases; junction bases not matched to a gene: 9.

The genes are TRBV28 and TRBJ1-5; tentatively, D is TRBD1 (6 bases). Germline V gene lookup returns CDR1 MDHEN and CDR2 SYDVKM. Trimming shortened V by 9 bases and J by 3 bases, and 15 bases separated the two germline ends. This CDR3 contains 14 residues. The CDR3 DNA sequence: TGTGCCAGTTTAAATGACAGGAACAATCAGCCCCAGCATTTT. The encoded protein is CASLNDRNNQPQHF.

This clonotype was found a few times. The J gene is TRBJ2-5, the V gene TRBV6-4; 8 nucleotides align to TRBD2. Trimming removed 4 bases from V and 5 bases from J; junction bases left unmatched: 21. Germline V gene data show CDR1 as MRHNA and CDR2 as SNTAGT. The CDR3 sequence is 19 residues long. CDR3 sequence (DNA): TGTGCCAGCAGTGTTTGCAGTCGGGAGGGCGTATTTGATGAGGAGACCCAGTACTTC. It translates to CASSVCSREGVFDEETQYF.